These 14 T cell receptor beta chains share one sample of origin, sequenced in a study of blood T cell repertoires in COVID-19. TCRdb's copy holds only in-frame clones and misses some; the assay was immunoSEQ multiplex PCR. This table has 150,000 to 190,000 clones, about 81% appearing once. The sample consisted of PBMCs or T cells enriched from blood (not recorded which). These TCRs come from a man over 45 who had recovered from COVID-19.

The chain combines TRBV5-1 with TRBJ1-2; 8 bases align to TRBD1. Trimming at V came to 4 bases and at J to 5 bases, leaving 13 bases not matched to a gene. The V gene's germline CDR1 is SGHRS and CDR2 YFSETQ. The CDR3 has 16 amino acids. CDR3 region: CASSHSGGESTYGYTF. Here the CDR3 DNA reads TGCGCCAGCAGCCATTCAGGGGGCGAATCAACGTATGGCTACACCTTC.

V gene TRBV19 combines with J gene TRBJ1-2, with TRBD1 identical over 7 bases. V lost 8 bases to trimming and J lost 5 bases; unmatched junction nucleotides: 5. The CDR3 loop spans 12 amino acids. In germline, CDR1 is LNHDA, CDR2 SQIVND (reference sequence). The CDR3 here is CASGTVLYGYTF. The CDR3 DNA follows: TGTGCCAGTGGGACAGTCCTTTATGGCTACACCTTC.

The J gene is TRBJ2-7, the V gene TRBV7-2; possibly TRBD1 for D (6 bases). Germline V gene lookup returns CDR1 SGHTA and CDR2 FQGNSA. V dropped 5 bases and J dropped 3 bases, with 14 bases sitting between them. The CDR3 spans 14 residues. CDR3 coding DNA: TGTGCCAGCAGCCTAACAGGGTCCAACTACGAGCAGTACTTC. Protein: CASSLTGSNYEQYF.

CDR3 DNA: TGTGCCACCAGTGATTTGCGCGGTTGTAGCTATGGCTACACCTTC. Its translation: CATSDLRGCSYGYTF. The rearrangement links TRBV24-1 to TRBJ1-2; D uncertain. This CDR3 is 15 amino acids long. The germline V and J ends were trimmed by 0 bases and 4 bases, with 11 bases remaining between them. CDR1 and CDR2 (germline): KGHDR, SFDVKD.

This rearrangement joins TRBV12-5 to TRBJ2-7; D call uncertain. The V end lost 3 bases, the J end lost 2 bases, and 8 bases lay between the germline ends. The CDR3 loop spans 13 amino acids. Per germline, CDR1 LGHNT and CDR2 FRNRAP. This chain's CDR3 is CASGFGGTYEQYF. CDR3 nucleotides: TGTGCTAGTGGTTTTGGCGGAACCTACGAGCAGTACTTC.

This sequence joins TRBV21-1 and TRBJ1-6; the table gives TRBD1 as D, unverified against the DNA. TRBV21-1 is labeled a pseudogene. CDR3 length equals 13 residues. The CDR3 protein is CASSRQVRSPLHF. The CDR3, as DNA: TGTGCCAGCAGCAGACAGGTACGATCACCCCTCCACTTT.

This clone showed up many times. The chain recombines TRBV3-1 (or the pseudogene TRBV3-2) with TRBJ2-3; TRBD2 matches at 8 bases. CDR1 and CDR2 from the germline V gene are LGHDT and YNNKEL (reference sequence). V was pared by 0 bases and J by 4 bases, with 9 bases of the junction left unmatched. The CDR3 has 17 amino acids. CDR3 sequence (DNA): TGTGCCAGCAGCCAAGAGTTGAGCCTAGCGGGCGCAGATACGCAGTATTTT. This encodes CASSQELSLAGADTQYF.

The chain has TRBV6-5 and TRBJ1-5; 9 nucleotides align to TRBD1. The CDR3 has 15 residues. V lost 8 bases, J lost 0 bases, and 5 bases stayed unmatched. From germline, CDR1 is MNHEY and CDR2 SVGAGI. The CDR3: CASLDRGLSNQPQHF. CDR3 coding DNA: TGTGCCAGCCTGGACAGGGGACTTAGCAATCAGCCCCAGCATTTT.

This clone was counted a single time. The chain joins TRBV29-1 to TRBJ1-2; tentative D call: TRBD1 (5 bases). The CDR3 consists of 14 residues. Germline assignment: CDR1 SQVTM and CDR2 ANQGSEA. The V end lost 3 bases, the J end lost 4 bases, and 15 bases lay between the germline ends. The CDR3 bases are TGCAGCGTTGAGCCCAGGGCATCTGCCTATGGCTACACCTTC. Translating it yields CSVEPRASAYGYTF.

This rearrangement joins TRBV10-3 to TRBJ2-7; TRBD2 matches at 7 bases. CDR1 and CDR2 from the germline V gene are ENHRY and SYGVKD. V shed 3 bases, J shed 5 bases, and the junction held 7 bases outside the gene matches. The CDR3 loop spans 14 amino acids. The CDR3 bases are TGTGCCATCAGTGACCTGGCGGGGGTCAACGAGCAGTACTTC. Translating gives CAISDLAGVNEQYF.

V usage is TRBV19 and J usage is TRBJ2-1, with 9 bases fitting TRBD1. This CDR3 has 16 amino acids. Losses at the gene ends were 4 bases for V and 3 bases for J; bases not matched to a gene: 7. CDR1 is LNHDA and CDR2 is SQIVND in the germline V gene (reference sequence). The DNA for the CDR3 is TGTGCCAGTAGTAGTAGTGGACAGGGGATCTACAATGAGCAGTTCTTC. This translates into CASSSSGQGIYNEQFF.

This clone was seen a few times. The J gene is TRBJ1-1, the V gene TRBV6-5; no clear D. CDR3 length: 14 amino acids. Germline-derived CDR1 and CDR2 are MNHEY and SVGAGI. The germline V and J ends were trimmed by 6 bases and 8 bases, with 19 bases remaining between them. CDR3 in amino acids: CASRGEGGLAEAFF. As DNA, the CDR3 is TGTGCCAGCAGGGGAGAAGGAGGGCTGGCCGAAGCTTTCTTT.

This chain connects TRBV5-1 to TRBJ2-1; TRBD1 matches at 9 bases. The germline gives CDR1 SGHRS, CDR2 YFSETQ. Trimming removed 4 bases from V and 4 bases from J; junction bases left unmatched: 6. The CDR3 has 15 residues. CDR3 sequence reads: CASSPPGTGYNEQFF. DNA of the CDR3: TGCGCCAGCAGCCCCCCCGGGACAGGGTACAATGAGCAGTTCTTC.

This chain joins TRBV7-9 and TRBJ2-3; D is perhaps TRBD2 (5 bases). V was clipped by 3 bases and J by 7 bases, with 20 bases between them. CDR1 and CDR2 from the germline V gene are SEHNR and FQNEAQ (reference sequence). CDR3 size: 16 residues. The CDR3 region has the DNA TGTGCCAGCAGCTTGGCTGCTAGCCCCCGACTGAATACGCAGTATTTT. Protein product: CASSLAASPRLNTQYF. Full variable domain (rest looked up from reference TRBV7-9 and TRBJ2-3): DTGVSQNPRHKITKRGQNVTFRCDPISEHNRLYWYRQTLGQGPEFLTYFQNEAQLEKSRLLSDRFSAERPKGSFSTLEIQRTEQGDSAMYLCASSLAASPRLNTQYFGPGTRLTVL.